This T cell receptor (beta chain) was retrieved from a study of PD-L1 blockade in urothelial cancer. Libraries were prepared by immunoSEQ multiplex PCR; TCRdb keeps only in-frame clonotypes and omits some of them. Of approximately 100,000 clones in the sample, over 80% were seen once. This TCR came from a woman older than 75 with urothelial cancer. Sequencing was performed on PBMCs, taken around atezolizumab (anti-PD-L1) treatment.

CDR3 in amino acids: CASSLANRVGTGELFF. DNA for the CDR3: TGCGCCAGCAGCTTGGCCAACAGGGTTGGCACCGGGGAGCTGTTTTTT. V gene TRBV5-1 combines with J gene TRBJ2-2, with TRBD1 as a possible D gene (6 bases). Germline-derived CDR1 and CDR2 are SGHRS and YFSETQ. The CDR3 spans 16 residues. Trimming stripped 0 bases from V and 4 bases from J, with 13 bases between.